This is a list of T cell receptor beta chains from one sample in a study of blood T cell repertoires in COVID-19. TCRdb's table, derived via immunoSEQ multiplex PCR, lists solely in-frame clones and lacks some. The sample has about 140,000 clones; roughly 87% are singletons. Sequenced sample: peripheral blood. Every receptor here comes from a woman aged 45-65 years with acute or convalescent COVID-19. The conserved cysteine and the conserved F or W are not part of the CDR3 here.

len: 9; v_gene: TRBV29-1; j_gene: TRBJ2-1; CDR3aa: SVETGNEQF
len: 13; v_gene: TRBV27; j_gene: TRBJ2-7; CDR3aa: ASSRLTSGAYEQY
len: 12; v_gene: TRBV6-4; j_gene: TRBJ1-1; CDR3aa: ASSPQGAQTEAF
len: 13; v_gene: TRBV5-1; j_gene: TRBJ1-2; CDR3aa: ASSLSGGTSYGYT
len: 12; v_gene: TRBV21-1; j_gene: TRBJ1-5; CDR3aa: ASSKRQGNQPQH
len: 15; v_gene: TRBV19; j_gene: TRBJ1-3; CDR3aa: ASSFRDISLSGNTIY
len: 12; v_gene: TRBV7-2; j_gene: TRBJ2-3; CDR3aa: ASSLRGKDGTQY
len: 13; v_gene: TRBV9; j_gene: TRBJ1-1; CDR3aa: ASSAGQGRTTEAF
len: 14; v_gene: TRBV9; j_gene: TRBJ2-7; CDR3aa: ASSVGLAGPSYEQY
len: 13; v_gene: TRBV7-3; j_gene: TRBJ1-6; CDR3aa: ASSSGDPYNSPLH
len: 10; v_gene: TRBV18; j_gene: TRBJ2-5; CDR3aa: ASSLLKETQY
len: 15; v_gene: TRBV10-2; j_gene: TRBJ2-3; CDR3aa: ASKTPTSGDAVDTQY
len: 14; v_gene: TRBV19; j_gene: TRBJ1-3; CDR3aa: ASSYPGQGSGNTIY
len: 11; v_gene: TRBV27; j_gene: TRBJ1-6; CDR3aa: ASSSLPLVSLH
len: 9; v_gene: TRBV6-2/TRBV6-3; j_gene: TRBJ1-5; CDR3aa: ASSYGEAQH
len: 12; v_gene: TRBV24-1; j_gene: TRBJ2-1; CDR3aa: ATSAAGAYNEQF
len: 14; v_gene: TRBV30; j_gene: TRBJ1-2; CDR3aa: AWSVPSKGAREGYT
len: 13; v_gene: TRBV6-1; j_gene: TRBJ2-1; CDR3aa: ASSEGAGGHNEQF
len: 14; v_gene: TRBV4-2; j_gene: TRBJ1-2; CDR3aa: ASSQIWGQGVFGYT
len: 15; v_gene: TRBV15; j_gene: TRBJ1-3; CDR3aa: ATSRDRRRHPGNTIY
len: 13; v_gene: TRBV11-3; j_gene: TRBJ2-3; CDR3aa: ASSLTKGGTDTQY
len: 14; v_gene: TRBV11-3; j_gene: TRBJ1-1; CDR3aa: ASSRGQGVGNTEAF
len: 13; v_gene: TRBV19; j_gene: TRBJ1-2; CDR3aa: ASSIGTGSVAGYT
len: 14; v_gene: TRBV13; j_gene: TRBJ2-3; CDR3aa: ASSFYGREGYDTQY
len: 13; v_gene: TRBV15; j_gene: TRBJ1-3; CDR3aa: ATSRDRGTGNTIY
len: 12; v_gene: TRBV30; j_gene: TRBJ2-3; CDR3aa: AWSGLQGPDTQY
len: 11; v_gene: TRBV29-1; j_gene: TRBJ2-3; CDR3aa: SVEGLRADTQY
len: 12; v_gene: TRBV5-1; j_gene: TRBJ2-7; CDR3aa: ASSLAGPPGEQY
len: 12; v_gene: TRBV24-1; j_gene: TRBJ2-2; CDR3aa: ATSELRDTGELF
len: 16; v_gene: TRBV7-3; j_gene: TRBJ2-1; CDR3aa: ASSWGETGTSVSDEQF
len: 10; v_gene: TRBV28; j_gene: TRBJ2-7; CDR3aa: ASSPGGAEQY
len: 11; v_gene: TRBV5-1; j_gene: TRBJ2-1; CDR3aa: ASSLVGEGWEF
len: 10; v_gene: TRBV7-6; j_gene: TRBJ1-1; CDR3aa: ASSAGQGKTF
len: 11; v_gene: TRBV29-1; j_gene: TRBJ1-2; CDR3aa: SVEARGNYGYT
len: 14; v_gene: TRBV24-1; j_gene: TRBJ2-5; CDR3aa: ATSDPDRGVGETQY
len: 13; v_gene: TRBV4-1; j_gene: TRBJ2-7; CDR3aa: ASRPTRGTSYEQY
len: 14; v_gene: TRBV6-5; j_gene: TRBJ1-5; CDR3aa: ASSLTGTGLNQPQH
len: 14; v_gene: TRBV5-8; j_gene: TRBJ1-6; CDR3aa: ASSLRQGNWNSPLH
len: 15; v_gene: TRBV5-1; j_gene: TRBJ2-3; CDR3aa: ASTPGLAGIMADTQY